Listed here are 32 T cell receptor beta chains from one sample, sequenced in a study of cytomegalovirus exposure and HLA in healthy donors (dated by TCRdb to the late 2010s). The method was the immunoSEQ multiplex PCR assay. For the multiplex PCR, a mixture combining 60 forward primers for TCR Vbeta segments and 13 reverse primers for TCR Jbeta segments was used. This immuneACCESS table, as held by TCRdb, lists in-frame sequences with V and J called but not all clones. Of the missing ones, under half trace to an unresolved V gene in checked studies; the others have no known cause. The sample data list 90,000 to 150,000 clones, and roughly 65% of these were observed just once. The ten largest account for approximately 9.1% of the sample. Sequencing was performed on PBMCs. The receptor source for this set is a man in his forties or fifties in good health and CMV-seropositive.

This chain uses TRBV27 with TRBJ2-7; 7 bases are shared with TRBD1. After removal of 5 bases from V and 3 bases from J, the junction contained 4 bases not matched to a gene. The germline CDR1 and CDR2 sequences are MNHEY and SMNVEV (reference sequence). The CDR3 loop spans 13 amino acids. In DNA, the CDR3 is TGTGCCAGCAGTAGGGGACAGAACTACGAGCAGTACTTC. Translation: CASSRGQNYEQYF.

The rearrangement links TRBV29-1 to TRBJ2-1, with a weak D call TRBD1 (6 bases). The germline V gene encodes CDR1 SQVTM and CDR2 ANQGSEA. The CDR3 has 14 residues. V lost 4 bases and J 6 bases, leaving 16 bases between the germline ends. The chain's CDR3 is CSVGGWTVSNEQFF. DNA for the CDR3: TGCAGCGTTGGTGGATGGACAGTAAGCAATGAGCAGTTCTTC.

The chain couples TRBV15 to TRBJ2-7; D ambiguous. The V end was cut by 5 bases, the J end by 1 base, with 12 bases between. The germline CDR1 and CDR2 sequences are LNHNV and YYDKDF (reference sequence). The CDR3 consists of 14 residues. CDR3 sequence (DNA): TGTGCCACCAGCCCCTGGGCCGTATCCTACGAGCAGTACTTC. Amino acids: CATSPWAVSYEQYF.

V and J are TRBV6-5 and TRBJ2-7, with D perhaps TRBD1 (5 bases). The CDR3 covers 12 residues. V was cut by 2 bases and J by 7 bases, with 9 bases left in between. In germline, CDR1 is MNHEY, CDR2 SVGAGI. As DNA, the CDR3 is TGTGCCAGCAGTTACGTCCAGGGAGAGCAGTACTTC. This gives the protein CASSYVQGEQYF.

J is TRBJ2-3 and V is TRBV5-6; D is perhaps TRBD1 (5 bases). Trimming took off 4 bases at V and 2 bases at J, with 20 bases between the two ends. This CDR3 region has 17 residues. Germline V CDR1 and CDR2: SGHDT, YYEEEE. The CDR3 bases are TGTGCCAGCAGCGTGTCTCGTCAGGGCGCCATCACAGATACGCAGTATTTT. Amino acid sequence: CASSVSRQGAITDTQYF.

The chain employs TRBV19 and TRBJ1-5, with TRBD1 matching 9 bases. This CDR3 is built from 14 residues. V was pared by 5 bases and J by 9 bases, with 8 bases of the junction left unmatched. Per germline, CDR1 LNHDA and CDR2 SQIVND (reference sequence). The CDR3 bases are TGTGCCAGTAGTCGTACAGGGGGCGAACGGCCCCAGCATTTT. The encoded protein is CASSRTGGERPQHF.

This clone was seen a few times. The chain joins TRBV28 to TRBJ2-2, with a tentative D call TRBD2 (6 bases). Germline V gives CDR1 MDHEN, CDR2 SYDVKM. The CDR3 loop spans 15 amino acids. V lost 6 bases and J lost 0, with 11 bases in between. The CDR3 coding sequence is TGTGCCAGCAGCAGAGGCGGGGCGAACACCGGGGAGCTGTTTTTT. Translation gives CASSRGGANTGELFF.

The rearrangement joins TRBV5-4 to TRBJ2-1; 11 bases agree with TRBD2. Losses at the gene ends were 4 bases for V and 9 bases for J; bases not matched to a gene: 12. Germline V lookup: CDR1 SGHNT, CDR2 YYREEE (reference sequence). This CDR3 comprises 16 residues. This CDR3 reads CASSPVGTSGGTEQFF. The CDR3 DNA sequence: TGTGCCAGCAGCCCCGTCGGTACTAGCGGGGGTACTGAGCAGTTCTTC.

This chain links TRBV7-8 with TRBJ1-2; D is possibly TRBD1 (5 bases). The germline V gene has CDR1 SGHVS and CDR2 FQNEAQ. CDR3 size: 14 residues. V was clipped by 1 base and J by 4 bases, with 10 bases between them. The CDR3 loop is CASSLVRQGYGYTF. The CDR3 bases are TGTGCCAGCAGCTTAGTCCGGCAGGGCTATGGCTACACCTTC.

This clone was recorded a few times. The chain is built from TRBV6-6 and TRBJ1-2; D gene ambiguous. The germline V gene has CDR1 MNHNY and CDR2 SVGAGI (reference sequence). Deletions cut 7 bases from V and 7 bases from J, with 19 bases between. The CDR3 has 14 amino acids. CDR3 loop: CASIPTEQLRGYTF. In DNA, the CDR3 is TGTGCCAGCATCCCTACAGAGCAGTTACGTGGCTACACCTTC.

This sequence joins TRBV7-3 and TRBJ2-3; D gene uncertain. CDR3 length: 14 residues. Trimming took off 2 bases at V and 4 bases at J, with 10 bases between the two ends. Germline V gene data show CDR1 as SGHTA and CDR2 as FQGTGA. The CDR3 region has the DNA TGTGCCAGCAGCTTAGGTTCAGGCCCAGATACGCAGTATTTT. It codes for CASSLGSGPDTQYF.

The genes are TRBV19 and TRBJ1-6, with TRBD1 matching over 12 bases. The CDR3 has 15 residues. In germline, CDR1 is LNHDA, CDR2 SQIVND (reference sequence). After removal of 5 bases from V and 5 bases from J, the junction contained 1 base not matched to a gene. CDR3 DNA sequence: TGTGCCAGTAGTGGGACAGGGGGCCATAATTCACCCCTCCACTTT. Its protein is CASSGTGGHNSPLHF.

The V gene is TRBV4-2, the J gene TRBJ1-5; D may be TRBD1 (5 bases). The germline V gene encodes CDR1 LGHNA and CDR2 YNFKEQ. Trimming pared 5 bases from V and 2 bases from J, leaving 10 bases between. This CDR3 spans 14 amino acids. The DNA for the CDR3 is TGTGCCAGCAGCAAGGGGAATGGCAATCAGCCCCAGCATTTT. Translation: CASSKGNGNQPQHF.

The V and J genes are TRBV19 and TRBJ2-2, with a possible D match to TRBD2 (6 bases). Germline values: CDR1 LNHDA, CDR2 SQIVND (reference sequence). The length of the CDR3 is 15 residues. Trimming pared 8 bases from V and 3 bases from J, leaving 16 bases between. The CDR3 nucleotides read TGTGCCAGTCGATTCTACGGGAGAGACACCGGGGAGCTGTTTTTT. The encoded protein is CASRFYGRDTGELFF.

The genes are TRBV7-6 and TRBJ2-5; D not resolved. V was trimmed by 2 bases and J by 5 bases, leaving 3 bases between them. This CDR3 is built from 11 residues. Germline V gene lookup returns CDR1 SGHVS and CDR2 FNYEAQ. The chain's CDR3 is CASSLQETQYF. For the CDR3, the DNA is TGTGCCAGCAGCTTACAGGAGACCCAGTACTTC.

V usage is TRBV11-2 and J usage is TRBJ2-3; no clear D gene. CDR3 length: 13 residues. V was pared by 2 bases and J by 4 bases, with 7 bases between. Germline values: CDR1 SGHAT, CDR2 FQNNGV. The CDR3 sequence is CASSLTHPDTQYF. The CDR3 nucleotides are TGTGCCAGCAGCTTAACACACCCAGATACGCAGTATTTT. Full variable domain (remainder filled in from reference TRBV11-2 and TRBJ2-3): EAGVAQSPRYKIIEKRQSVAFWCNPISGHATLYWYQQILGQGPKLLIQFQNNGVVDDSQLPKDRFSAERLKGVDSTLKIQPAKLEDSAVYLCASSLTHPDTQYFGPGTRLTVL.

This clone occurred a few times. J is TRBJ2-7 and V is TRBV29-1, with D perhaps matching TRBD1 (6 bases). This CDR3 has 14 residues. Germline V gives CDR1 SQVTM, CDR2 ANQGSEA. V dropped 1 base and J dropped 4 bases, with 14 bases sitting between them. CDR3 nucleotide sequence: TGCAGCGTTGAAGGCGCAGGGGCGACTTACGAGCAGTACTTC. This gives the protein CSVEGAGATYEQYF.

This clone has a handful of counts. V and J are TRBV7-9 and TRBJ1-1; D unclear. CDR1 is SEHNR and CDR2 is FQNEAQ in the germline V gene (reference sequence). The length of the CDR3 is 14 residues. Trimming shortened V by 2 bases and J by 1 base, and 8 bases separated the two germline ends. The CDR3 is CASSLMSGNTEAFF. The CDR3, as DNA: TGTGCCAGCAGCTTAATGTCGGGGAACACTGAAGCTTTCTTT.

The V gene is TRBV4-3, the J gene TRBJ2-7; 8 nucleotides align to TRBD2. Germline CDR1 and CDR2: LGHNA and YSLEER. This CDR3 is 16 amino acids long. The junction had 10 bases not matched to a gene; V was cut back by 0 bases and J by 6 bases. The CDR3 nucleotides read TGCGCCAGCAGCCAAGATATCGCAGGACTAGCCATCGAGCAGTACTTC. Protein: CASSQDIAGLAIEQYF.

This chain uses TRBV9 with TRBJ2-1; 13 bases map to TRBD2. Germline V lookup: CDR1 SGDLS, CDR2 YYNGEE. The ends lost 4 bases at V and 7 bases at J; junction bases unmatched: 5. This CDR3 spans 15 amino acids. The CDR3 region has the DNA TGTGCCAGCAGCTCTGGGACTAGCGGGATGAATGAGCAGTTCTTC. Its protein is CASSSGTSGMNEQFF. Full variable domain (outside the CDR3, taken from reference TRBV9 and TRBJ2-1): DSGVTQTPKHLITATGQRVTLRCSPRSGDLSVYWYQQSLDQGLQFLIQYYNGEERAKGNILERFSAQQFPDLHSELNLSSLELGDSALYFCASSSGTSGMNEQFFGPGTRLTVL.

This clone was seen only a few times. The V and J genes are TRBV27 and TRBJ2-2; TRBD2 aligns across 12 bases. In germline, CDR1 is MNHEY, CDR2 SMNVEV (reference sequence). The CDR3 covers 17 residues. The trim removed 5 bases at V and 3 bases at J, leaving 7 bases unmatched. CDR3 DNA: TGTGCCAGCAGTCAACTAGCGGGGGGTACCTACACCGGGGAGCTGTTTTTT. Residues: CASSQLAGGTYTGELFF.

The rearrangement uses TRBV5-4 and TRBJ1-1; possible D gene TRBD1, 5 bases. This CDR3 spans 12 amino acids. With 7 bases removed from V and 1 base from J, the gap between germline ends came to 8 bases. Looked up from germline, CDR1 is SGHNT and CDR2 is YYREEE (reference sequence). CDR3 sequence (DNA): TGTGCCAGCGAACAGGAGAACACTGAAGCTTTCTTT. Amino acid sequence: CASEQENTEAFF.

The chain links TRBV11-3 to TRBJ2-2, with D hard to call. Germline CDR1 SGHNT, CDR2 YENEEA. V gave up 1 base and J gave up 0 bases, with 3 bases separating them. The CDR3 totals 14 residues. The CDR3 spells CASSLAANTGELFF. CDR3 DNA: TGTGCCAGCAGCTTAGCGGCGAACACCGGGGAGCTGTTTTTT.

The chain recombines TRBV28 with TRBJ1-2; 7 bases align to TRBD1. Trimming removed 4 bases from V and 5 bases from J; junction bases left unmatched: 4. This CDR3 comprises 13 residues. Per the germline V gene, CDR1 is MDHEN and CDR2 is SYDVKM. The CDR3 DNA is TGTGCCAGCAGTTCTAGACAGGGATATGGCTACACCTTC. Protein product: CASSSRQGYGYTF.

J is TRBJ1-4 and V is TRBV19, with TRBD1 matching 8 bases. Germline CDR1 is LNHDA and CDR2 is SQIVND (reference sequence). V was clipped by 5 bases and J by 3 bases; unmatched bases: 2. This CDR3 comprises 14 residues. CDR3 bases: TGTGCCAGTAGTCCGGGACAGGCTAATGAAAAACTGTTTTTT. This codes for CASSPGQANEKLFF.

This clone came up a few times. This chain links TRBV6-6 with TRBJ1-5, with a possible D match to TRBD1 (6 bases). V was cut by 2 bases and J by 5 bases, with 10 bases left in between. CDR1 MNHNY and CDR2 SVGAGI come from the germline V gene (reference sequence). The CDR3 sequence is 14 residues long. CDR3 in amino acids: CASSYRQADQPQHF. In DNA, the CDR3 is TGTGCCAGCAGTTACCGACAGGCAGATCAGCCCCAGCATTTT.

The chain links TRBV29-1 to TRBJ1-4; a weak D match, TRBD1 (5 bases). The CDR3 has 12 amino acids. The V gene's germline CDR1 is SQVTM and CDR2 ANQGSEA. The V end lost 4 bases, the J end lost 4 bases, and 7 bases lay between the germline ends. For the CDR3, the DNA is TGCAGCGTTGCTGACAGTAATGAAAAACTGTTTTTT. Protein sequence: CSVADSNEKLFF.

The gene calls are TRBV11-2 and TRBJ2-1, with 9 nucleotides matching TRBD2. This CDR3 region has 15 residues. The V gene's germline CDR1 is SGHAT and CDR2 FQNNGV. With V trimmed by 4 bases and J by 3 bases, 4 bases remained unmatched. CDR3 loop: CASSSPAGGYNEQFF. For the CDR3, the DNA is TGTGCCAGCAGCTCCCCAGCGGGAGGCTACAATGAGCAGTTCTTC.

The chain joins TRBV12-5 to TRBJ2-1; TRBD2 agrees at 13 bases. Trimming cost V 4 bases and J 6 bases; bases outside gene matches: 6. Germline-derived CDR1 and CDR2 are LGHNT and FRNRAP. CDR3 length: 16 amino acids. The CDR3 nucleotides are TGTGCTAGTGGTTGGCCGACTAGCGGGAGGCCCAATGAGCAGTTCTTC. Amino acids: CASGWPTSGRPNEQFF.

This chain links TRBV6-1 with TRBJ1-5; the D is unclear. The CDR3 has 12 amino acids. CDR1 and CDR2 (germline): MNHNS, SASEGT. The V end was cut by 9 bases, the J end by 3 bases, with 9 bases between. The CDR3 sequence is CASRFANQPQHF. DNA for the CDR3: TGTGCCAGTCGGTTCGCCAATCAGCCCCAGCATTTT.

The J gene is TRBJ1-2, the V gene TRBV10-3; 7 bases fit TRBD1. This CDR3 region has 14 residues. Trimming at V came to 2 bases and at J to 6 bases, leaving 6 bases not matched to a gene. Germline assignment: CDR1 ENHRY and CDR2 SYGVKD. CDR3 DNA sequence: TGTGCCATCAGTGAGCCCGATGACAGGGATGGCTACACCTTC. It is translated as CAISEPDDRDGYTF.

The chain combines TRBV11-1 with TRBJ1-1; 9 bases are a match to TRBD1. Trimming cost V 4 bases and J 1 base; bases outside gene matches: 10. The CDR3 contains 17 residues. CDR1 and CDR2 (germline): SGHAT, FQDESV (reference sequence). CDR3 DNA sequence: TGTGCCAGCAGCTCTATATGGACAGGGGAGGGGAACACTGAAGCTTTCTTT. Translation: CASSSIWTGEGNTEAFF. Looking up the rest from reference TRBV11-1 and TRBJ1-1 gives the full variable domain: EAEVAQSPRYKITEKSQAVAFWCDPISGHATLYWYRQILGQGPELLVQFQDESVVDDSQLPKDRFSAERLKGVDSTLKIQPAELGDSAMYLCASSSIWTGEGNTEAFFGQGTRLTVV.